What follows are 30 T cell receptor beta chains derived from one specimen sequenced in a study of shared clonotypes between healthy human individuals. The repertoire was sequenced with immunoSEQ multiplex PCR; TCRdb's copy has only in-frame clones and lacks some. This table holds about 980,000 clones, 76% found once. The sequenced sample was memory CD4+ T cells sorted from blood. Subset described: CD45RA-negative fraction. The origin of the receptors is a man between 18 and 35 years old in good health.

The rearrangement links TRBV30 to TRBJ2-1, with TRBD2 identical over 9 bases. V was pared by 7 bases and J by 6 bases, with 10 bases of the junction left unmatched. The CDR3 has 14 amino acids. Germline lookup yields CDR1 GTSNPN and CDR2 SVGIG (reference sequence). In nucleotides, the CDR3 is TGTGCCTCCCAGCCCGGACTAGCGACCAATGAGCAGTTCTTC. This translates into CASQPGLATNEQFF.

Concerning this clone: Other DNA sequences in this sample translate to the same CDR3. J is TRBJ2-7 and V is TRBV5-1, with TRBD1 matching 11 bases. Losses at the gene ends were 0 bases for V and 4 bases for J; bases not matched to a gene: 3. Germline V gene sequence: CDR1 SGHRS, CDR2 YFSETQ. The CDR3 is 15 residues long. The CDR3 region is CASSLDGQGAYEQYF. The CDR3 DNA is TGCGCCAGCAGCTTGGATGGACAGGGGGCGTACGAGCAGTACTTC.

The V and J genes are TRBV21-1 and TRBJ1-4. TRBV21-1 is a documented pseudogene. The CDR3 runs to 17 residues. This chain's CDR3 is CASSKAGGLLTNEKLFF. For the CDR3, the DNA is TGTGCCAGCAGCAAAGCTGGGGGGCTGTTGACTAATGAAAAACTGTTTTTT.

The CDR3 here is CASSRGSGGGGQGNQPQHF. The CDR3 DNA reads as TGTGCCAGCAGTCGGGGGTCGGGGGGTGGAGGACAGGGCAATCAGCCCCAGCATTTT. The rearrangement joins TRBV27 to TRBJ1-5, with 7 bases that match TRBD1. V lost 5 bases to trimming and J lost 2 bases; unmatched junction nucleotides: 18. The length of the CDR3 is 19 residues. Germline assignment: CDR1 MNHEY and CDR2 SMNVEV (reference sequence).

J is TRBJ2-7 and V is TRBV7-2; 8 bases are a match to TRBD2. Germline V gives CDR1 SGHTA, CDR2 FQGNSA. V was clipped by 0 bases and J by 7 bases; unmatched bases: 5. This CDR3 is built from 14 residues. The CDR3 bases are TGTGCCAGCAGCTTAGCTTGGTCTAGCGGGGAGCAGTACTTC. Its protein product is CASSLAWSSGEQYF.

This clone was observed once. The V call is TRBV6-6, the J call TRBJ2-3, with no clear D. Germline lookup yields CDR1 MNHNY and CDR2 SVGAGI (reference sequence). V lost 6 bases and J lost 1, with 17 bases in between. The CDR3 has 16 amino acids. The CDR3 is CASSPLGREGTDTQYF. In nucleotides, the CDR3 is TGTGCCAGCAGCCCCTTAGGTCGTGAGGGCACAGATACGCAGTATTTT.

The rearrangement uses TRBV28 and TRBJ2-7; possibly TRBD1 for D (6 bases). The CDR3 is 14 amino acids. Looked up from germline, CDR1 is MDHEN and CDR2 is SYDVKM. Trimming stripped 7 bases from V and 4 bases from J, with 17 bases between. The CDR3 nucleotides read TGTGCCAGCACCTCGACAGGTTCAGCGTACGAGCAGTACTTC. Translated, it gives CASTSTGSAYEQYF.

This clone was recorded once. The chain combines TRBV21-1 with TRBJ2-1; the table's D gene call, TRBD1, was not cross checked with the DNA. TRBV21-1 counts as a pseudogene. The CDR3 sequence is 16 residues long. CDR3 sequence reads: CASSKGHRGRSNEQFF. CDR3 coding DNA: TGTGCCAGCAGCAAAGGGCACAGGGGGCGCAGTAATGAGCAGTTCTTC.

The CDR3 loop reads CASSIRDRNEQYF. CDR3 sequence (DNA): TGTGCCAGTAGTATCAGGGACAGAAACGAGCAGTACTTC. This chain uses TRBV19 with TRBJ2-7; the match to TRBD1 covers 7 bases. After removal of 3 bases from V and 5 bases from J, the junction contained 4 bases not matched to a gene. This CDR3 has 13 amino acids. Looked up from germline, CDR1 is LNHDA and CDR2 is SQIVND (reference sequence).

This chain links TRBV7-2 with TRBJ1-2, with TRBD1 matching 9 bases. CDR3 length: 14 residues. Germline V CDR1 and CDR2: SGHTA, FQGNSA. V shed 5 bases, J shed 4 bases, and the junction held 5 bases outside the gene matches. The CDR3 loop is CASSVGQGVYGYTF. The CDR3 DNA sequence: TGTGCCAGCAGCGTGGGACAGGGTGTCTATGGCTACACCTTC. The variable domain in full, completed from reference TRBV7-2 and TRBJ1-2, reads GAGVSQSPSNKVTEKGKDVELRCDPISGHTALYWYRQSLGQGLEFLIYFQGNSAPDKSGLPSDRFSAERTGGSVSTLTIQRTQQEDSAVYLCASSVGQGVYGYTFGSGTRLTVV.

The chain is built from TRBV28 and TRBJ2-3; tentative D call: TRBD2 (6 bases). CDR3 length: 15 residues. The germline gives CDR1 MDHEN, CDR2 SYDVKM. Trimming took 3 bases from V and 1 from J, leaving 11 bases between them. The CDR3 sequence is CASSFLRGGTDTQYF. CDR3 coding DNA: TGTGCCAGCAGTTTCTTGCGGGGAGGCACAGATACGCAGTATTTT.

This clone was seen repeatedly, ten times or more. V is TRBV5-1 and J is TRBJ2-2, with 11 bases fitting TRBD1. The germline V gene encodes CDR1 SGHRS and CDR2 YFSETQ. V gave up 4 bases and J gave up 6 bases; unmatched junction bases: 11. The CDR3 is 17 residues long. DNA of the CDR3: TGCGCCAGCAGCCTCCTTCCGGGGGACAGGGGGTCCGGGGAGCTGTTTTTT. It specifies CASSLLPGDRGSGELFF.

V and J are TRBV19 and TRBJ2-3; TRBD2 is a possible D gene (6 bases). CDR3 length: 13 amino acids. In germline, CDR1 is LNHDA, CDR2 SQIVND (reference sequence). The germline V and J ends were trimmed by 3 bases and 3 bases, with 7 bases remaining between them. For the CDR3, the DNA is TGTGCCAGTAGTATGGAGGGTACAGATACGCAGTATTTT. It specifies CASSMEGTDTQYF.

This clone was seen ten or more times. This CDR3 is also generated by other DNA sequences in the sample. The chain has TRBV18 and TRBJ2-5; no clear D. Germline lookup yields CDR1 KGHSH and CDR2 LQKENI. This CDR3 has 11 amino acids. Trimming left V 5 bases short and J 5 bases short, with 6 bases between. CDR3 in DNA: TGTGCCAGCTCATCCGAGGAGACCCAGTACTTC. It codes for CASSSEETQYF.

The V call is TRBV4-3, the J call TRBJ2-7; weak D call: TRBD1 (6 bases). Trimming pared 4 bases from V and 2 bases from J, leaving 15 bases between. From germline, CDR1 is LGHNA and CDR2 YSLEER. The CDR3 sequence is 15 residues long. In DNA, the CDR3 is TGCGCCAGCAGCCGCACGGCTCAGGGGACCTACGAGCAGTACTTC. It codes for CASSRTAQGTYEQYF.

The rearrangement uses TRBV7-2 and TRBJ2-7, with TRBD2 matching 13 bases. Germline CDR1 reads SGHTA; CDR2 reads FQGNSA. The CDR3 consists of 17 residues. Trimming cost V 6 bases and J 0 bases; bases outside gene matches: 8. CDR3 coding DNA: TGTGCCAGCAGAGACCCGGGACTAGCGGGGAGCTCCTACGAGCAGTACTTC. Amino acids: CASRDPGLAGSSYEQYF.

This clone has just a few counts. This CDR3 is also generated by other DNA sequences in the sample. The gene calls are TRBV11-2 and TRBJ1-1; maybe TRBD1 (6 bases). CDR1 and CDR2 (germline): SGHAT, FQNNGV. Trimming stripped 2 bases from V and 6 bases from J, with 7 bases between. This CDR3 has 12 residues. CDR3 DNA sequence: TGTGCCAGCAGCTTACAGGGGCCTGAAGCTTTCTTT. The encoded protein is CASSLQGPEAFF.

The chain has TRBV2 and TRBJ2-5, with TRBD1 as a possible D gene (5 bases). CDR3 size: 13 residues. Trimming removed 2 bases from V and 4 bases from J, with 8 bases in between. CDR1 and CDR2 (germline): SNHLY, FYNNEI. The CDR3 region is CASSEQGIETQYF. As DNA, the CDR3 is TGTGCCAGCAGTGAACAGGGCATAGAGACCCAGTACTTC.

This clone was counted a few times. The chain recombines TRBV28 with TRBJ2-7; D unresolved. This CDR3 contains 15 residues. Trimming removed 2 bases from V and 3 bases from J, with 14 bases in between. The V gene's germline CDR1 is MDHEN and CDR2 SYDVKM. This CDR3 is CASSLGRKGSYEQYF. The DNA for the CDR3 is TGTGCCAGCAGTTTAGGCAGGAAGGGTAGCTACGAGCAGTACTTC.

The chain employs TRBV4-1 and TRBJ2-5; TRBD2 matches at 10 bases. J lost 5 bases, V lost 1 base, and 10 bases had no gene match. Germline CDR1 and CDR2: MGHRA and YSYEKL. The CDR3 length is 17 residues. The CDR3 sequence: CASSQGRASGSGETQYF. CDR3 nucleotides: TGCGCCAGCAGCCAAGGTCGGGCTAGCGGGAGCGGTGAGACCCAGTACTTC.

CDR3 residues: CASSLYRTGYTDTQYF. The CDR3 DNA reads TGTGCCAGCAGCTTGTACCGAACAGGGTACACAGATACGCAGTATTTT. The chain combines TRBV5-4 with TRBJ2-3; maybe TRBD1 (6 bases). This CDR3 spans 16 amino acids. Germline V gene data show CDR1 as SGHNT and CDR2 as YYREEE (reference sequence). V was shortened by 1 base and J by 2 bases, with 14 bases between the two germline ends.

In DNA form, the CDR3 reads TGTGCCAGCAGCCGGGACAGTCGGAATGAAAAACTGTTTTTT. As protein: CASSRDSRNEKLFF. This chain joins TRBV5-6 and TRBJ1-4; TRBD1 matches 7 bases. V dropped 4 bases and J dropped 5; count of bases not matched to a gene: 5. Germline V CDR1 and CDR2: SGHDT, YYEEEE. The CDR3 spans 14 residues. Combining the CDR3 with reference TRBV5-6 and TRBJ1-4 gives the whole variable domain DAGVTQSPTHLIKTRGQQVTLRCSPKSGHDTVSWYQQALGQGPQFIFQYYEEEERQRGNFPDRFSGHQFPNYSSELNVNALLLGDSALYLCASSRDSRNEKLFFGSGTQLSVL.

V and J are TRBV30 and TRBJ2-5; tentative D call: TRBD2 (7 bases). The V gene's germline CDR1 is GTSNPN and CDR2 SVGIG (reference sequence). The CDR3 spans 14 residues. Trimming pared 4 bases from V and 1 base from J, leaving 13 bases between. CDR3 sequence reads: CAWNGGGPQETQYF. In DNA form, the CDR3 reads TGTGCCTGGAATGGCGGGGGCCCCCAAGAGACCCAGTACTTC.

This clone has just a few counts. The chain combines TRBV11-2 with TRBJ1-1; D gene ambiguous. The germline gives CDR1 SGHAT, CDR2 FQNNGV. The CDR3 has 14 amino acids. The ends were cut back, 5 bases at V and 8 bases at J, with 18 bases in the middle. The CDR3 nucleotides are TGTGCCAGCAGCCCCTCCCGACAAAGAGTGGAAGCTTTCTTT. This translates into CASSPSRQRVEAFF.

The chain uses TRBV2 and TRBJ1-5; 7 nucleotides match TRBD1. Germline trimming cut 2 bases from V and 5 bases from J; bases unmatched to any gene: 6. This CDR3 contains 15 residues. CDR1 SNHLY and CDR2 FYNNEI come from the germline V gene. This chain's CDR3 is CASSESWDSYQPQHF. CDR3 DNA: TGTGCCAGCAGTGAATCCTGGGACAGCTATCAGCCCCAGCATTTT.

The chain carries TRBV7-9 and TRBJ2-5; 7 bases agree with TRBD1. From germline, CDR1 is SEHNR and CDR2 FQNEAQ (reference sequence). CDR3 length equals 15 residues. V lost 5 bases to trimming and J lost 1 base; unmatched junction nucleotides: 7. The CDR3 sequence is CASSTLGQTQETQYF. As DNA, the CDR3 is TGTGCCAGCAGCACCCTGGGACAGACCCAAGAGACCCAGTACTTC.

The gene calls are TRBV5-1 and TRBJ2-2; D call uncertain. Trimming took off 0 bases at V and 1 base at J, with 13 bases between the two ends. Germline-derived CDR1 and CDR2 are SGHRS and YFSETQ. CDR3 length equals 17 residues. This CDR3 is CASSLVAALVNTGELFF. CDR3 in DNA: TGCGCCAGCAGCTTGGTGGCAGCTTTGGTGAACACCGGGGAGCTGTTTTTT. Based on the CDR3 plus reference TRBV5-1 and TRBJ2-2, the full variable domain is KAGVTQTPRYLIKTRGQQVTLSCSPISGHRSVSWYQQTPGQGLQFLFEYFSETQRNKGNFPGRFSGRQFSNSRSEMNVSTLELGDSALYLCASSLVAALVNTGELFFGEGSRLTVL.

The chain carries TRBV30 and TRBJ2-3; D unresolved. The CDR3 has 11 residues. Trimming shortened V by 4 bases and J by 5 bases, and 7 bases separated the two germline ends. In germline, CDR1 is GTSNPN, CDR2 SVGIG (reference sequence). CDR3 sequence: CAWTHKDTQYF. CDR3 bases: TGTGCCTGGACTCATAAAGATACGCAGTATTTT.

The chain is built from TRBV28 and TRBJ1-6; no definite D call. The V gene lost 4 bases and the J gene lost 1 base, with 8 bases spanning the gap. Germline values: CDR1 MDHEN, CDR2 SYDVKM. This CDR3 has 15 amino acids. In DNA form, the CDR3 reads TGTGCCAGCAGTTCCGGGGATTCCTATAATTCACCCCTCCACTTT. Amino acids: CASSSGDSYNSPLHF.

V and J are TRBV5-6 and TRBJ1-3; TRBD1 might be the D (6 bases). Looked up from germline, CDR1 is SGHDT and CDR2 is YYEEEE. The CDR3 is 16 residues long. V lost 4 bases, J lost 4 bases, and 18 bases lay in between. The CDR3 reads CASSPLLGASGNTIYF. The CDR3 bases are TGTGCCAGCAGCCCTCTGTTGGGGGCGTCCGGAAACACCATATATTTT.